The next 26 T cell receptor beta chains were all read from a single sample in a study of T cell changes during pregnancy in multiple sclerosis. Measured with immunoSEQ multiplex PCR; TCRdb has only the in-frame clones, and not every one. The sample carries roughly 38,000 clones, about 93% recorded once. Sequences were derived from CD4+ T cells from peripheral blood mononuclear cells, sampled in the second trimester of pregnancy. The receptors shown here come from a female donor in good health, enrolled as a control in a pregnancy study.

This chain links TRBV5-4 with TRBJ2-5; the match to TRBD2 covers 9 bases. The CDR3 extends over 16 amino acids. CDR1 and CDR2 (germline): SGHNT, YYREEE (reference sequence). V shed 3 bases, J shed 3 bases, and the junction held 9 bases outside the gene matches. In DNA form, the CDR3 reads TGTGCCAGCAGCTCCCAGCTGGGCGGGGGGGAAGAGACCCAGTACTTC. This codes for CASSSQLGGGEETQYF.

The V and J genes are TRBV6-5 and TRBJ1-2; D uncertain. Germline CDR1 reads MNHEY; CDR2 reads SVGAGI. Trimming shortened V by 6 bases and J by 2 bases, and 13 bases separated the two germline ends. CDR3 length: 14 residues. The CDR3: CASSPRPGNYGYTF. DNA for the CDR3: TGTGCCAGCAGCCCACGTCCGGGGAACTATGGCTACACCTTC.

In its sample, this clone was seen a few times. The chain recombines TRBV6-1 with TRBJ1-4, with 9 bases aligning to TRBD1. This CDR3 spans 14 amino acids. Trimming removed 2 bases from V and 7 bases from J; junction bases left unmatched: 2. The V gene's germline CDR1 is MNHNS and CDR2 SASEGT. CDR3 in amino acids: CASSEQDRGEKLFF. For the CDR3, the DNA is TGTGCCAGCAGTGAACAGGACAGGGGTGAAAAACTGTTTTTT.

The chain recombines TRBV7-2 with TRBJ2-3, with 8 bases fitting TRBD1. J was trimmed by 2 bases and V by 3 bases; bases with no gene match: 7. CDR3 length: 16 residues. The germline V gene has CDR1 SGHTA and CDR2 FQGNSA. The CDR3 DNA sequence: TGTGCCAGCAGCTTTCCCCGACAGGGGTTCACAGATACGCAGTATTTT. Amino acids: CASSFPRQGFTDTQYF.

V gene TRBV5-4 combines with J gene TRBJ1-6, with a possible D match to TRBD1 (5 bases). Trimming removed 3 bases from V and 9 bases from J, with 16 bases in between. This CDR3 is built from 15 residues. The V gene's germline CDR1 is SGHNT and CDR2 YYREEE (reference sequence). CDR3 in DNA: TGTGCCAGCAGCTCACCCAGGGAAACTGCTTCACCCCTCCACTTT. It yields the protein CASSSPRETASPLHF.

CDR3 loop: CASSPGRARSMNTEAFF. The CDR3 DNA is TGCGCCAGCAGCCCCGGGCGGGCCAGGTCCATGAACACTGAAGCTTTCTTT. The chain has TRBV4-1 and TRBJ1-1; D remains unclear. The CDR3 extends over 17 amino acids. V dropped 4 bases and J dropped 0 bases, with 18 bases sitting between them. The germline CDR1 and CDR2 sequences are MGHRA and YSYEKL.

The V call is TRBV5-6, the J call TRBJ2-1, with 10 nucleotides matching TRBD2. CDR1 is SGHDT, CDR2 YYEEEE, per germline. Unmatched junction bases numbered 10, after V lost 7 bases and J lost 15 bases. The CDR3 runs 12 residues. Here the CDR3 reads CASHSGGTRMFF. DNA for the CDR3: TGTGCCAGCCATAGCGGGGGGACAAGGATGTTCTTC.

The V gene is TRBV18, the J gene TRBJ2-7; 8 bases match TRBD1. Looked up from germline, CDR1 is KGHSH and CDR2 is LQKENI. Trimming at V came to 3 bases and at J to 2 bases, leaving 6 bases not matched to a gene. The CDR3 contains 15 residues. The CDR3: CASSPKTGGTYEQYF. CDR3 bases: TGTGCCAGCTCACCTAAAACAGGGGGTACCTACGAGCAGTACTTC.

J is TRBJ1-2 and V is TRBV5-4; D not resolved. V lost 0 bases to trimming and J lost 2 bases, with 11 bases between them. This CDR3 is built from 15 residues. CDR1 SGHNT and CDR2 YYREEE come from the germline V gene (reference sequence). CDR3 nucleotides: TGTGCCAGCAGCTTGGCCTTTGAACTAAACTATGGCTACACCTTC. As protein: CASSLAFELNYGYTF.

The chain joins TRBV9 to TRBJ2-5, with D perhaps matching TRBD1 (6 bases). There are 17 residues in the CDR3. Germline CDR1 and CDR2: SGDLS and YYNGEE. V was trimmed by 9 bases and J by 3 bases, leaving 27 bases between them. In DNA, the CDR3 is TGTGCCATCCCCCTAGGGGGAGCGGTGCTTGAGAAAGAGACCCAGTACTTC. Encoded protein: CAIPLGGAVLEKETQYF.

The rearrangement joins TRBV7-2 to TRBJ2-7; 11 bases are a match to TRBD1. The CDR3 has 16 residues. J lost 0 bases, V lost 5 bases, and 6 bases had no gene match. In germline, CDR1 is SGHTA, CDR2 FQGNSA. The CDR3 DNA sequence: TGTGCCAGCAGCCACGGGGGGACAGGGGGCTCCTACGAGCAGTACTTC. It specifies CASSHGGTGGSYEQYF.

V gene TRBV5-1 combines with J gene TRBJ2-2; 7 bases match TRBD1. CDR1 and CDR2 (germline): SGHRS, YFSETQ. V lost 4 bases to trimming and J lost 2 bases; unmatched junction nucleotides: 5. The CDR3 has 15 residues. The CDR3 reads CASSPDRRNTGELFF. The CDR3 bases are TGCGCCAGCAGCCCGGACAGGAGAAACACCGGGGAGCTGTTTTTT.

The CDR3 spells CASRPPTSSSGYTF. DNA of the CDR3: TGTGCCAGCAGACCCCCGACTAGTTCTTCTGGCTACACCTTC. The chain joins TRBV7-9 to TRBJ1-2; the D is unclear. V was trimmed by 6 bases and J by 7 bases, leaving 18 bases between them. CDR1 is SEHNR, CDR2 FQNEAQ, per germline (reference sequence). This CDR3 has 14 amino acids.

The rearrangement uses TRBV5-1 and TRBJ1-4; no reliable D call. CDR3 length: 13 amino acids. Per the germline V gene, CDR1 is SGHRS and CDR2 is YFSETQ. Trimming took 4 bases from V and 7 from J, leaving 11 bases between them. CDR3 sequence (DNA): TGCGCCAGCAGCCTCGGGCGGGGTGAAAAACTGTTTTTT. This translates into CASSLGRGEKLFF. The whole variable domain, remainder taken from reference TRBV5-1 and TRBJ1-4, is KAGVTQTPRYLIKTRGQQVTLSCSPISGHRSVSWYQQTPGQGLQFLFEYFSETQRNKGNFPGRFSGRQFSNSRSEMNVSTLELGDSALYLCASSLGRGEKLFFGSGTQLSVL.

The chain uses TRBV5-5 and TRBJ2-6, with 7 bases fitting TRBD1. This CDR3 is built from 17 residues. CDR1 and CDR2 (germline): SGHKS, YYEKEE (reference sequence). V was pared by 3 bases and J by 0 bases, with 6 bases of the junction left unmatched. The CDR3 DNA reads TGTGCCAGCAGCTCGACAGGGACCTCCTCTGGGGCCAACGTCCTGACTTTC. As protein: CASSSTGTSSGANVLTF.

This rearrangement joins TRBV13 to TRBJ1-2; the match to TRBD1 covers 8 bases. Germline CDR1 is PRHDT and CDR2 is FYEKMQ (reference sequence). The CDR3 contains 16 residues. The V gene end was trimmed by 4 bases and the J gene end by 4 bases; junction bases not matched to a gene: 11. This CDR3 reads CASSYKAGTGTYGYTF. In DNA, the CDR3 is TGTGCCAGCAGCTACAAAGCCGGGACAGGCACCTATGGCTACACCTTC.

The CDR3 region has the DNA TGTGCCAGCAGCATACTAGCGGGGGGGCCCGGGGAGCTGTTTTTT. This gives the protein CASSILAGGPGELFF. The chain uses TRBV7-6 and TRBJ2-2; 13 nucleotides agree with TRBD2. There are 15 residues in the CDR3. Per the germline V gene, CDR1 is SGHVS and CDR2 is FNYEAQ. V shed 5 bases and J 6 bases; nucleotides not matched to a gene: 3.

Here the CDR3 DNA reads TGTGCCAGTAGTTCGGACAGGTTGGATGGCTACACCTTC. Encoded protein: CASSSDRLDGYTF. This sequence joins TRBV19 and TRBJ1-2, with TRBD1 identical over 7 bases. V was pared by 5 bases and J by 6 bases, with 6 bases of the junction left unmatched. The CDR3 loop spans 13 amino acids. CDR1 and CDR2 (germline): LNHDA, SQIVND (reference sequence).

This sequence joins TRBV5-1 and TRBJ1-4, with 9 positions matching TRBD1. CDR3 length: 13 amino acids. Looked up from germline, CDR1 is SGHRS and CDR2 is YFSETQ. V was clipped by 4 bases and J by 7 bases; unmatched bases: 2. The CDR3 DNA follows: TGCGCCAGCAGCCCGGGACAGGGTGAAAAACTGTTTTTT. Encoded protein: CASSPGQGEKLFF.

J is TRBJ2-5 and V is TRBV9; tentatively, D is TRBD1 (6 bases). Looked up from germline, CDR1 is SGDLS and CDR2 is YYNGEE. The CDR3 contains 14 residues. The V end was cut by 1 base, the J end by 1 base, with 8 bases between. DNA of the CDR3: TGTGCCAGCAGCGTACAGGGGATCCAAGAGACCCAGTACTTC. Amino acid sequence: CASSVQGIQETQYF. Drawing the rest from reference TRBV9 and TRBJ2-5, the complete variable domain is DSGVTQTPKHLITATGQRVTLRCSPRSGDLSVYWYQQSLDQGLQFLIQYYNGEERAKGNILERFSAQQFPDLHSELNLSSLELGDSALYFCASSVQGIQETQYFGPGTRLLVL.

The chain employs TRBV27 and TRBJ1-4, with a weak D call TRBD1 (6 bases). The V gene lost 1 base and the J gene lost 13 bases, with 16 bases spanning the gap. The CDR3 loop spans 14 amino acids. Germline assignment: CDR1 MNHEY and CDR2 SMNVEV (reference sequence). DNA of the CDR3: TGTGCCAGCAGTTTATACCCACAGGGAGCGGCACTGTTTTTT. This codes for CASSLYPQGAALFF.

This chain uses TRBV2 with TRBJ2-2; 12 positions match TRBD1. The CDR3 spans 15 residues. V trimming: 5 bases; J trimming: 9 bases; junction bases outside the gene matches: 7. Germline V lookup: CDR1 SNHLY, CDR2 FYNNEI. The CDR3 loop is CASSQLGTGGRELFF. CDR3 nucleotide sequence: TGTGCCAGCAGTCAACTCGGGACAGGGGGCAGGGAGCTGTTTTTT. The full variable domain, completed using reference TRBV2 and TRBJ2-2, is EPEVTQTPSHQVTQMGQEVILRCVPISNHLYFYWYRQILGQKVEFLVSFYNNEISEKSEIFDDQFSVERPDGSNFTLKIRSTKLEDSAMYFCASSQLGTGGRELFFGEGSRLTVL.

The J gene is TRBJ2-7, the V gene TRBV18, with TRBD1 as a possible D gene (6 bases). From germline, CDR1 is KGHSH and CDR2 LQKENI. CDR3 length equals 14 residues. Trimming shortened V by 3 bases and J by 6 bases, and 15 bases separated the two germline ends. In nucleotides, the CDR3 is TGTGCCAGCTCACCCAAAGAACAGGGCACCGAGCAGTACTTC. Its protein is CASSPKEQGTEQYF.

The chain uses TRBV27 and TRBJ2-5; 11 positions agree with TRBD1. This CDR3 comprises 16 residues. J was trimmed by 1 base and V by 5 bases; bases with no gene match: 6. The germline CDR1 and CDR2 sequences are MNHEY and SMNVEV (reference sequence). CDR3 DNA: TGTGCCAGCAGTGGGCGGACAGGGGGCCCCCAAGAGACCCAGTACTTC. Translated, it gives CASSGRTGGPQETQYF.

The chain joins TRBV6-1 to TRBJ2-5, with TRBD2 matching over 8 bases. Per the germline V gene, CDR1 is MNHNS and CDR2 is SASEGT. This CDR3 contains 14 residues. The ends lost 2 bases at V and 5 bases at J; junction bases unmatched: 4. The CDR3 sequence: CASSERGGTETQYF. The CDR3 DNA is TGTGCCAGCAGTGAACGGGGGGGCACGGAGACCCAGTACTTC.

The chain combines TRBV5-1 with TRBJ2-2, with D unresolved. V was cut by 2 bases and J by 0 bases, with 5 bases left in between. CDR1 and CDR2 (germline): SGHRS, YFSETQ. The CDR3 totals 14 residues. The CDR3 loop reads CASSFTPNTGELFF. DNA of the CDR3: TGCGCCAGCAGCTTCACACCGAACACCGGGGAGCTGTTTTTT.